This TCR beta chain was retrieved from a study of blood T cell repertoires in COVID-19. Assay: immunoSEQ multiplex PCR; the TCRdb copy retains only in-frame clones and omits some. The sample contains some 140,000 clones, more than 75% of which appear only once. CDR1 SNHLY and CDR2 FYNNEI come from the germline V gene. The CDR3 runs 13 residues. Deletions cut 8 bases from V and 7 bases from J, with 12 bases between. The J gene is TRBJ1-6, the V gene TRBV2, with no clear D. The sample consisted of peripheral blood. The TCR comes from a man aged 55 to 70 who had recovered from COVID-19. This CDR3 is CASGGGPNSPLHF. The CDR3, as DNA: TGTGCCAGCGGCGGCGGTCCAAATTCACCCCTCCACTTT.